The rows below give T cell receptor beta chains drawn from one sample of a study of cytomegalovirus exposure and HLA in healthy donors. TCRdb keeps only in-frame clones here, not all; method: immunoSEQ multiplex PCR. Found here are some 330,000 clones, 70% to 90% of them singletons; the top ten hold around 0.8%. The sequencing sample was made of PBMCs. The source of these receptors is a woman between 18 and 29 years old in good health and CMV-seronegative. Each CDR3 is given with its conserved first and last residue. The D gene is left open where the match is weak. Size is stated for part of the rows, as once, few or many counts, or as a class when the clone is expanded.

-,-,TRBV11-2,TRBJ2-7,15,CASSLGWRAVYEQYF,TGTGCCAGCAGCTTAGGGTGGCGAGCGGTCTACGAGCAGTACTTC
few,-,TRBV6-5,TRBJ2-3,12,CASSYPEGGQYF,TGTGCCAGCAGTTACCCCGAAGGAGGGCAGTATTTT
-,-,TRBV28,TRBJ1-5,14,CASSAVRGGQPQHF,TGTGCCAGCAGTGCAGTCAGGGGCGGACAGCCCCAGCATTTT
-,TRBD1,TRBV5-6,TRBJ2-7,13,CASSHDRVYEQYF,TGTGCCAGCAGCCACGACAGGGTCTACGAGCAGTACTTC
-,-,TRBV27,TRBJ2-7,12,CASSFGGYEQYF,TGTGCCAGCAGTTTTGGAGGATACGAGCAGTACTTC
-,TRBD1,TRBV6-4,TRBJ2-5,15,CASRTLTGVDETQYF,TGTGCCAGCAGAACCCTGACAGGGGTGGACGAGACCCAGTACTTC
few,TRBD1,TRBV30,TRBJ2-7,11,CAWSAGGEQYF,TGTGCCTGGAGTGCAGGGGGCGAGCAGTACTTC
-,TRBD2,TRBV10-3,TRBJ2-7,14,CAIALTSGSYEQYF,TGTGCCATCGCCCTGACTAGCGGATCCTACGAGCAGTACTTC
-,-,TRBV2,TRBJ1-1,12,CASSDSNTEAFF,TGTGCCAGCAGTGACTCGAACACTGAAGCTTTCTTT
-,-,TRBV2,TRBJ2-5,13,CASKGTLQETQYF,TGTGCCAGCAAAGGGACACTACAAGAGACCCAGTACTTC
-,-,TRBV10-3,TRBJ2-1,14,CAINTGAVRNEQFF,TGTGCCATCAATACGGGAGCGGTACGAAATGAGCAGTTCTTC
-,TRBD2,TRBV7-6,TRBJ2-1,18,CASSLAGGGLSSYNEQFF,TGTGCCAGCAGCTTAGCGGGCGGGGGTCTTAGCTCCTACAATGAGCAGTTCTTC
-,-,TRBV7-2,TRBJ2-1,15,CASSLGSSSYNEQFF,TGTGCCAGCAGCCTCGGGAGCAGCTCCTACAATGAGCAGTTCTTC
-,TRBD2,TRBV9,TRBJ2-1,15,CASSGTSGYGGEQFF,TGTGCCAGCAGCGGGACTAGCGGGTACGGGGGAGAGCAGTTCTTC
-,TRBD2,TRBV27,TRBJ2-1,19,CASSLLFSGSQSSYNEQFF,TGTGCCAGCAGTTTATTATTTAGCGGGAGCCAGAGCTCCTACAATGAGCAGTTCTTC
-,-,TRBV25-1,TRBJ2-2,14,CASMGQGPTGELFF,TGTGCCAGCATGGGGCAGGGGCCCACCGGGGAGCTGTTTTTT
-,-,TRBV28,TRBJ2-5,14,CASAPRVRGETQYF,TGTGCCAGCGCCCCCCGGGTTCGGGGAGAGACCCAGTACTTC
once,TRBD1,TRBV10-3,TRBJ2-7,16,CAISEPGQGFTYEQYF,TGTGCCATCAGTGAGCCGGGACAGGGTTTCACCTACGAGCAGTACTTC
once,-,TRBV13,TRBJ2-3,12,CASSPGGADRYF,TGTGCCAGCAGCCCGGGGGGAGCGGACAGGTATTTT
once,TRBD2,TRBV7-6,TRBJ2-1,11,CASSERESKFF,TGTGCCAGCAGCGAGCGGGAGAGCAAGTTCTTC
-,-,TRBV9,TRBJ2-7,13,CASSVGLAYEQYF,TGTGCCAGCAGCGTAGGACTGGCTTACGAGCAGTACTTC
-,-,TRBV2,TRBJ2-3,15,CASSAELFSTDTQYF,TGTGCCAGCAGTGCGGAGCTCTTTAGCACAGATACGCAGTATTTT
-,-,TRBV6-5,TRBJ1-1,14,CASTSTISGDKAFF,TGTGCCAGCACTTCAACCATTTCTGGGGACAAGGCTTTCTTT